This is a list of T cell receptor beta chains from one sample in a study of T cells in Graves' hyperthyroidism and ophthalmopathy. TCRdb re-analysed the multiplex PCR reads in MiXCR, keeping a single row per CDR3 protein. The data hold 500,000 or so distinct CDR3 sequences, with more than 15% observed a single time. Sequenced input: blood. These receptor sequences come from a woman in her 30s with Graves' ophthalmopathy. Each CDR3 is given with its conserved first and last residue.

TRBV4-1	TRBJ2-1	CASSQARGGDEQFF
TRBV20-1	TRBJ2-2	CSASPGGFLPGELFF
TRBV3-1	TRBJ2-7	CASSQDYRVPYEQYF
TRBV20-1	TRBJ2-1	CSARDWTNSYNEQFF
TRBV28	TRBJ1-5	CASSLWGGDGQPQHF
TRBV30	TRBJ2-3	CAWSYVSTDTQYF
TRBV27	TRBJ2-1	CASSRLGTSYPGEQFF
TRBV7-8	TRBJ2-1	CASSLVQLSSYNEQFF
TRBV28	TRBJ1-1	CASFAPFANTEAFF
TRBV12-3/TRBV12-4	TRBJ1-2	CATRGTYGYTF
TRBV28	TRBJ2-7	CASMGYYEQYF
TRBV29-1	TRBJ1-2	CSVEPGQGGPDGYTF
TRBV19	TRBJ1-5	CASSIQGIGTGRRNQPQHF
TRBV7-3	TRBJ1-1	CASSDGPVNTEAFF
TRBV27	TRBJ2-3	CASSPRPPTDTQYF
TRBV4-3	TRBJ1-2	CASSQDGGRGYTF
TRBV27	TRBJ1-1	CASRLQGSGEAFF
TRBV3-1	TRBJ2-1	CASSQGAGVYEQFF
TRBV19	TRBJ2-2	CASSISTVTGELFF
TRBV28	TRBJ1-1	CASSLEAGSTEAFF
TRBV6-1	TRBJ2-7	CASRKGRQESYEQYF
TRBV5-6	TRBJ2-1	CASSPRVISYNEQFF
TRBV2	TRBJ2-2	CASSGGRTGELFF
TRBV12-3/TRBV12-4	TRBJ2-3	CASSSTADTQYF
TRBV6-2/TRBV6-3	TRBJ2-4	CASSKTGGILTKNIQYF
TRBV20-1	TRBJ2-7	CSAPRDRGYEQYF
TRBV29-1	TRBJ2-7	CSVGAGAYEQYF
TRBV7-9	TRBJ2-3	CASSRGASGATDTQYF
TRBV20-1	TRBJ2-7	CSARHFFGQGLNYEQYF
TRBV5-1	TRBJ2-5	CASNPGTAFQETQYF
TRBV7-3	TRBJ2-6	CASSLKLGTGGLGANVLTF
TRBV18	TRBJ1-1	CASSPGQGAEAFF
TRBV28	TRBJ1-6	CASSSRQVNSPLHF
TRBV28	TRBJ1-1	CAGSLGTRNTEAFF
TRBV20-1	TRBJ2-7	CSAPIVRGRASYEQYF
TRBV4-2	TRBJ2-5	CASSQEGTGLQETQYF
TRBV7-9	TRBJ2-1	CASSRGRAGGRNEQFF
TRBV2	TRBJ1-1	CASERGESTEAFF
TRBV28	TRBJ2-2	CASKDYESGELFF
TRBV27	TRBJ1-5	CASRTQGARDNQPQHF